This T cell receptor (beta chain) is drawn from a study of blood T cell repertoires in COVID-19 (dated by TCRdb to the early 2020s). Regarding the research as a whole: Samples from collaborators originated in the United States, Italy and Spain and spanned both the acute and convalescent phases of COVID-19. The material from the prospective study consisted of cDNA or gDNA derived from T cells, B-cell-depleted T cells, or PBMCs. The dataset comprised deeply sampled blood TCRbeta repertoires from subjects exposed to, actively infected with, or recovered from COVID-19. A freely available public database, intended as a resource for researchers studying the immune response to SARS-CoV-2, is where the repertoires were released. The samples were drawn from two sources: the first 160 participants of the ongoing ImmuneRACE study, and some 1,300 subjects contributed by 6 global collaborators. Sample metadata almost always included a de-identified subject ID, COVID-19 status, age in years and sex. HLA class I and class II types, where available, came from metadata supplied by the sample provider rather than from assay-based typing.

Summary of the overall study and its limitations: How much clinical and demographic metadata was included differed by source and by participant, and the metadata was provided uncurated.

The collaborating institutions used their own protocols to collect whole blood in K2EDTA tubes. For TCRbeta analysis, collaborator samples were shipped as frozen whole blood, as isolated PBMCs, or as DNA extracted from either sample type. TCRbeta CDR3 regions were amplified from genomic DNA by means of the immunoSEQ Assay, a bias-controlled multiplex PCR. For the original study's pipeline: Nucleated cell counts per sample were estimated from amplification of reference gene primers within the assay. Sequence reads were collapsed and filtered to measure the absolute abundance of every unique TCRbeta CDR3 rearrangement. For each sample, productive Simpson clonality was calculated by taking the square root of Simpson's diversity index across productive rearrangements. In its TCRdb copy, this immuneACCESS table keeps in-frame sequences only and misses some clones. Where compared with another copy, unresolved V genes explain less than half of these, and the others have no known cause. The V and J calls and clone size are taken from that table; D and trimming were inferred from the DNA. Here the sample has roughly 43,000 clones; 90% occur a single time. Around 3% of the sample goes to the ten largest clones.

Of note for this clone: The antigen it binds to is not known. The input lacks base qualities; no much larger clone sits a single base away.

The CDR3, from cysteine to phenylalanine, totals 14 residues. Only the CDR3 portion is preserved as DNA: 42 bases, with reading frame beginning at the first base. The germline V and J ends show losses of 2 bases and 9 bases respectively, and no gene match explains 8 bases of the junction. CDR1 SGHKS and CDR2 YYEKEE are derived from the germline V gene (reference sequence). Sample: peripheral blood. In this chain, TRBV5-5 is recombined with TRBJ2-1; 7 bases in the junction line up with TRBD1. The clonotype comes from a man aged 50 to 59 with active COVID-19. The nucleotide sequence is TGTGCCAGCAGCTTAAGGACAGGTGGCCTTGAGCAGTTCTTC. It codes for CASSLRTGGLEQFF.